This TCR beta chain appears in the sequencing data of a study of cytomegalovirus exposure and HLA in healthy donors. The junction had 10 bases not matched to a gene; V was cut back by 11 bases and J by 9 bases. The length of the CDR3 is 12 residues. Germline lookup yields CDR1 MNHEY and CDR2 SMNVEV (reference sequence). This clone was observed a few times. Its antigen is not identified. Study findings and constraints: High sensitivity and specificity were reportedly achieved when the classifier diagnosed cytomegalovirus status. In vitro checks showed that three CMV-associated chains really do target CMV antigens. Analysis was carried out at a later point, and it linked a missense DCLRE1C variant to TCR beta V- and J-gene trimming. A later look showed TCR association rates differing by HLA locus, highest for DRB1 and lowest for HLA-C.

The PCR had 60 Vbeta and 13 Jbeta primers. Using immunoSEQ multiplex PCR, the repertoire was profiled, and TCRdb retains in-frame clones only, with some absent. The data show some 120,000 clones, 79% seen once. The sequenced material came from PBMCs. This receptor was taken from a man aged 25 to 40 in good health and CMV-seropositive. The gene calls are TRBV27 and TRBJ2-1; 7 bases fit TRBD1. The CDR3 bases are TGTGCCGCGCGTGTAGGGGGCGGTGAGCAGTTCTTC. Its protein product is CAARVGGGEQFF.